This entry lists 3 T cell receptor beta chains sequenced from one sample in a study of identical twins. TCRdb re-derived calls from the 5' RACE reads in MiXCR, one entry per CDR3 protein. This table has roughly 720,000 distinct CDR3 sequences, around a sixth appearing once. The sample also formed part of further work on T cells expressing NK-cell markers.

Sequencing was done on a sample of PBMCs. These receptors were obtained from a woman aged 18-30 years in good health.

This clonotype showed up just a few times. The chain joins TRBV5-1 to TRBJ2-7, with 10 positions matching TRBD2. Germline CDR1 SGHRS, CDR2 YFSETQ. V was clipped by 2 bases and J by 3 bases; unmatched bases: 8. This CDR3 contains 16 residues. CDR3 DNA: TGCGCCAGCAGCTTAAGTACTAGCGGGAACCTCTACGAGCAGTACTTC. Protein: CASSLSTSGNLYEQYF.

In this sample, this clonotype turned up many times. The V call is TRBV10-3, the J call TRBJ2-1; TRBD2 might be the D (6 bases). V lost 3 bases and J lost 13, with 10 bases in between. In germline, CDR1 is ENHRY, CDR2 SYGVKD. The CDR3 spans 11 residues. This CDR3 reads CAISELASQFF. DNA for the CDR3: TGTGCCATCAGTGAACTAGCTTCCCAGTTCTTC.

This rearrangement joins TRBV5-1 to TRBJ2-7; D unclear. Germline V gene lookup returns CDR1 SGHRS and CDR2 YFSETQ. The V end was cut by 4 bases, the J end by 5 bases, with 16 bases between. The CDR3 runs 14 residues. The CDR3 here is CASSEWADSHEQYF. For the CDR3, the DNA is TGCGCCAGCAGCGAATGGGCAGATAGTCACGAGCAGTACTTC.